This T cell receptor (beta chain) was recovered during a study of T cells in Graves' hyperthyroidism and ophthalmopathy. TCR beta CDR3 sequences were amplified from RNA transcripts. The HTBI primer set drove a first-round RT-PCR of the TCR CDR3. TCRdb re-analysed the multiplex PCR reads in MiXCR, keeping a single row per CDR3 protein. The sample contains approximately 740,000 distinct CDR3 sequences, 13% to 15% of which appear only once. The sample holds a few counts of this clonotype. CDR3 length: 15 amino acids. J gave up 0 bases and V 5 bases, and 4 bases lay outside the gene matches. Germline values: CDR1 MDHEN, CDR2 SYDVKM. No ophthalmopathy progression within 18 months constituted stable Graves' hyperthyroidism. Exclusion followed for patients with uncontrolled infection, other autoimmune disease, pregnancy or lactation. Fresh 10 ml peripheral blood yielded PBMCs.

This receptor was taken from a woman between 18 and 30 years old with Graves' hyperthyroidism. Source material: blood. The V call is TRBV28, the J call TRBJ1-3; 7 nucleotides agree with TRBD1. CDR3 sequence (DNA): TGTGCCAGCAGTGGACAGGTACCCTCTGGAAACACCATATATTTT. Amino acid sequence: CASSGQVPSGNTIYF.